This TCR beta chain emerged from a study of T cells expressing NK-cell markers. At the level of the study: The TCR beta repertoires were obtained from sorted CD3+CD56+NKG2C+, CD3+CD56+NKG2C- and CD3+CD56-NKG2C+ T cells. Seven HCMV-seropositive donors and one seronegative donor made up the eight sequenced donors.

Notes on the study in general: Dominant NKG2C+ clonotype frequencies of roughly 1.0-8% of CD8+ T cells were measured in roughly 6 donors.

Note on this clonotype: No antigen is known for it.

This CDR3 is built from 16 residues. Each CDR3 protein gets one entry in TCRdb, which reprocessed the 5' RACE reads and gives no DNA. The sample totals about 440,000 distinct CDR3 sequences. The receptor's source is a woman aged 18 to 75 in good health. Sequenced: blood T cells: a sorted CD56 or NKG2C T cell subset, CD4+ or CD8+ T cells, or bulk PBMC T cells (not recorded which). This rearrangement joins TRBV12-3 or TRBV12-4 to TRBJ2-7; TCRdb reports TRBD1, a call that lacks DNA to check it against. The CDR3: CASSFGGTGVYYEQYF.